Each of the 26 T cell receptor beta chains below was sequenced from the same sample in a study of T cells in Graves' hyperthyroidism and ophthalmopathy. Using RNA transcripts as the source, TCR beta CDR3 regions were amplified. The HTBI primer set drove a first-round RT-PCR of the TCR CDR3. From the multiplex PCR reads, TCRdb called clonotypes with MiXCR, one entry per CDR3 protein. This table has around 540,000 distinct CDR3 sequences, about 43% appearing once. The sequencing input was peripheral blood or thyroid tissue (not recorded which). The receptors stem from a woman younger than 30 with Graves' hyperthyroidism.

V and J are TRBV25-1 and TRBJ1-2, with 8 bases aligning to TRBD1. This CDR3 comprises 16 residues. V was clipped by 4 bases and J by 3 bases; unmatched bases: 10. CDR1 is MGHDK, CDR2 SYGVNS, per germline. The CDR3 reads CASSGPTGASDYGYTF. CDR3 nucleotide sequence: TGTGCCAGCAGTGGTCCGACAGGGGCTTCGGACTATGGCTACACCTTC.

In its sample, this clonotype was seen a few times. The V call is TRBV20-1, the J call TRBJ1-5; 7 bases are shared with TRBD1. Germline lookup yields CDR1 DFQATT and CDR2 SNEGSKA (reference sequence). This CDR3 has 15 amino acids. The V and J ends lost 5 bases and 0 bases, in that order; junction bases with no gene match: 7. The CDR3 DNA follows: TGCAGTGCTCGGGACAGCCCATATAGCAATCAGCCCCAGCATTTT. Translating gives CSARDSPYSNQPQHF.

The DNA for the CDR3 is TGTGCCAGCAGTTCGGGGGCTGCGGCTTTCTTT. Its protein is CASSSGAAAFF. This rearrangement joins TRBV12-3 or TRBV12-4 to TRBJ1-1; D possibly corresponds to TRBD1 (6 bases). Trimming took 4 bases from V and 11 from J, leaving 11 bases between them. CDR3 length equals 11 residues.

Comments on this clonotype: This may come from a read error, since a much larger clone is one base off. The chain joins TRBV24-1 to TRBJ1-2; D gene unclear. CDR3 length equals 13 residues. Trimming shortened V by 2 bases and J by 9 bases, and 12 bases separated the two germline ends. The germline CDR1 and CDR2 sequences are KGHDR and SFDVKD. CDR3 DNA: TGTGCCACCAGTGATTCGGATTCTGGCCGCTACACCTTC. The encoded protein is CATSDSDSGRYTF.

V gene TRBV29-1 combines with J gene TRBJ2-5; TRBD2 matches 9 bases. CDR1 is SQVTM and CDR2 is ANQGSEA in the germline V gene. V trimming: 7 bases; J trimming: 2 bases; junction bases outside the gene matches: 2. The CDR3 totals 12 residues. Here the CDR3 reads CSGLAGQETQYF. The CDR3 DNA is TGCAGCGGCCTAGCGGGACAAGAGACCCAGTACTTC.

This clonotype was detected ten times or more. The chain joins TRBV19 to TRBJ1-6; D is perhaps TRBD1 (5 bases). The CDR3 consists of 15 residues. Germline V CDR1 and CDR2: LNHDA, SQIVND (reference sequence). V gave up 1 base and J gave up 8 bases, with 12 bases separating them. The CDR3 bases are TGTGCCAGTAGTATAGTGGCAGGGACGCATTCACCCCTCCACTTT. It translates to CASSIVAGTHSPLHF.

The J gene is TRBJ1-2, the V gene TRBV19; 7 bases line up with TRBD1. Germline trimming cut 7 bases from V and 5 bases from J; bases unmatched to any gene: 7. The CDR3 has 13 residues. Germline V gene lookup returns CDR1 LNHDA and CDR2 SQIVND (reference sequence). CDR3 in amino acids: CASNQGQVYGYTF. As DNA, the CDR3 is TGTGCCAGTAATCAAGGACAGGTGTATGGCTACACCTTC.

The CDR3 spells CATSDLLGGLNGYTF. CDR3 sequence (DNA): TGTGCCACCAGTGATTTGTTGGGGGGATTAAACGGCTACACCTTC. The chain combines TRBV24-1 with TRBJ1-2, with a weak D call TRBD1 (5 bases). Germline CDR1 KGHDR, CDR2 SFDVKD. The CDR3 has 15 amino acids. V was clipped by 0 bases and J by 8 bases, with 15 bases between them.

This chain uses TRBV20-1 with TRBJ2-7; TRBD1 aligns across 9 bases. Unmatched junction bases numbered 14, after V lost 5 bases and J lost 0 bases. CDR3 length: 17 residues. The V gene's germline CDR1 is DFQATT and CDR2 SNEGSKA (reference sequence). DNA for the CDR3: TGCAGTGCTCCTACCCGGGACAGGGCCACCAGCTCCTACGAGCAGTACTTC. Translated: CSAPTRDRATSSYEQYF.

Points on this clonotype: A much larger clone differs by one base, so this may be a read error. The rearrangement joins TRBV5-6 to TRBJ2-5; 8 positions match TRBD1. CDR1 and CDR2 (germline): SGHDT, YYEEEE. Losses at the gene ends were 6 bases for V and 4 bases for J; bases not matched to a gene: 5. The CDR3 covers 13 residues. This CDR3 reads CASNGQGVETQYF. The CDR3 nucleotides read TGTGCCAGCAATGGACAGGGAGTAGAGACCCAGTACTTC.

V and J are TRBV20-1 and TRBJ1-5, with D hard to call. V gave up 1 base and J gave up 2 bases, with 12 bases separating them. From germline, CDR1 is DFQATT and CDR2 SNEGSKA (reference sequence). CDR3 length: 15 amino acids. This CDR3 is CSARVGGVGNQPQHF. The CDR3 region has the DNA TGCAGTGCTAGAGTAGGAGGAGTTGGCAATCAGCCCCAGCATTTT.

This chain joins TRBV24-1 and TRBJ1-2; 7 positions agree with TRBD1. Germline V gives CDR1 KGHDR, CDR2 SFDVKD. The CDR3 totals 14 residues. The trim removed 11 bases at V and 8 bases at J, leaving 16 bases unmatched. In DNA, the CDR3 is TGTGCCAGCAGCCCAGGAGGGACAGACAAGGGCTACACCTTC. Encoded protein: CASSPGGTDKGYTF.

This chain connects TRBV5-1 to TRBJ2-5; D is possibly TRBD1 (5 bases). V was clipped by 0 bases and J by 7 bases, with 13 bases between them. Germline CDR1 reads SGHRS; CDR2 reads YFSETQ. The CDR3 length is 14 residues. The CDR3 reads CASSLGQGSGTQYF. Here the CDR3 DNA reads TGCGCCAGCAGCTTGGGTCAGGGATCAGGGACCCAGTACTTC. Full variable domain (rest looked up from reference TRBV5-1 and TRBJ2-5): KAGVTQTPRYLIKTRGQQVTLSCSPISGHRSVSWYQQTPGQGLQFLFEYFSETQRNKGNFPGRFSGRQFSNSRSEMNVSTLELGDSALYLCASSLGQGSGTQYFGPGTRLLVL.

This clonotype was seen repeatedly, ten times or more. The rearrangement uses TRBV29-1 and TRBJ1-1, with D perhaps matching TRBD1 (5 bases). CDR1 is SQVTM and CDR2 is ANQGSEA in the germline V gene. Trimming shortened V by 4 bases and J by 1 base, and 13 bases separated the two germline ends. There are 14 residues in the CDR3. Here the CDR3 DNA reads TGCAGCGTTGTCCCAAAAAGGGGGAACACTGAAGCTTTCTTT. As protein: CSVVPKRGNTEAFF.

The chain employs TRBV7-9 and TRBJ1-5; D remains unclear. CDR3 length: 13 residues. V lost 3 bases and J 7 bases, leaving 10 bases between the germline ends. CDR1 and CDR2 from the germline V gene are SEHNR and FQNEAQ (reference sequence). The CDR3 here is CASSLGGKQPQHF. CDR3 coding DNA: TGTGCCAGCAGCTTGGGAGGTAAACAGCCCCAGCATTTT.

About this clonotype: One base away lies a much larger clone, so this may be a sequencing read error. This chain joins TRBV25-1 and TRBJ1-5, with 7 bases matching TRBD1. Germline values: CDR1 MGHDK, CDR2 SYGVNS. After removal of 5 bases from V and 1 base from J, the junction contained 2 bases not matched to a gene. CDR3 size: 14 residues. The CDR3, as DNA: TGTGCCAGCAGTTGGGGACAGAGCAATCAGCCCCAGCATTTT. Amino acids: CASSWGQSNQPQHF.

The CDR3: CSAHSVEKLFF. The CDR3, as DNA: TGCAGTGCTCATAGTGTTGAAAAACTGTTTTTT. The chain uses TRBV20-1 and TRBJ1-4; D gene ambiguous. Germline V lookup: CDR1 DFQATT, CDR2 SNEGSKA (reference sequence). Trimming removed 5 bases from V and 7 bases from J, with 8 bases in between. The CDR3 totals 11 residues.

This clonotype was detected many times. The chain links TRBV29-1 to TRBJ1-2; D remains unclear. The V gene lost 3 bases and the J gene lost 7 bases, with 12 bases spanning the gap. The V gene's germline CDR1 is SQVTM and CDR2 ANQGSEA. The CDR3 has 12 amino acids. The CDR3 protein is CSVESPAGGYTF. CDR3 DNA sequence: TGCAGCGTTGAGTCTCCAGCGGGTGGCTACACCTTC. The full variable domain, with the rest looked up from reference TRBV29-1 and TRBJ1-2, is SAVISQKPSRDICQRGTSLTIQCQVDSQVTMMFWYRQQPGQSLTLIATANQGSEATYESGFVIDKFPISRPNLTFSTLTVSNMSPEDSSIYLCSVESPAGGYTFGSGTRLTVV.

The genes are TRBV2 and TRBJ2-5; the D gene could be TRBD1 or TRBD2 (5 bases each). The CDR3 is 11 amino acids. Germline V gene data show CDR1 as SNHLY and CDR2 as FYNNEI. Trimming pared 8 bases from V and 9 bases from J, leaving 13 bases between. CDR3 amino acids: CASGGKHPQYF. The CDR3 bases are TGTGCCAGCGGGGGTAAACACCCCCAGTACTTC.

The chain has TRBV19 and TRBJ1-2, with a possible D match to TRBD1 (6 bases). The CDR3 length is 13 residues. Between the trimmed V and J ends, which lost 7 bases and 5 bases, there was a span of 14 bases. Looked up from germline, CDR1 is LNHDA and CDR2 is SQIVND (reference sequence). CDR3 amino acids: CASTRQAVYGYTF. CDR3 sequence (DNA): TGTGCCAGTACTCGACAGGCGGTATATGGCTACACCTTC.

The genes are TRBV2 and TRBJ1-2; D call uncertain. Trimming removed 2 bases from V and 5 bases from J, with 12 bases in between. Germline V gives CDR1 SNHLY, CDR2 FYNNEI. The CDR3 is made up of 14 amino acids. The CDR3: CASSEWEGPYGYTF. CDR3 nucleotide sequence: TGTGCCAGCAGTGAATGGGAGGGTCCATATGGCTACACCTTC.

The rearrangement uses TRBV20-1 and TRBJ2-7; tentatively, D is TRBD2 (5 bases). The V end lost 5 bases, the J end lost 3 bases, and 14 bases lay between the germline ends. CDR3 length: 13 amino acids. Germline loops: CDR1 DFQATT, CDR2 SNEGSKA (reference sequence). CDR3 nucleotides: TGCAGTGCTGGACCCGGGGTAGGCTACGAGCAGTACTTC. It yields the protein CSAGPGVGYEQYF.

This clonotype was counted between two and nine times. The chain recombines TRBV20-1 with TRBJ1-1, with a possible D match to TRBD1 (5 bases). CDR1 and CDR2 from the germline V gene are DFQATT and SNEGSKA (reference sequence). The CDR3 totals 13 residues. V lost 4 bases and J lost 1, with 10 bases in between. CDR3 nucleotides: TGCAGTGCTAAGTCGGGGGGGAACACTGAAGCTTTCTTT. Its translation: CSAKSGGNTEAFF.

This clonotype was detected many times. The chain links TRBV2 to TRBJ1-1; D not certain. Looked up from germline, CDR1 is SNHLY and CDR2 is FYNNEI. Trimming took off 7 bases at V and 1 base at J, with 7 bases between the two ends. This CDR3 has 12 residues. The CDR3 sequence is CASTTQNTEAFF. The CDR3 DNA follows: TGTGCCAGCACCACACAGAACACTGAAGCTTTCTTT.

The chain joins TRBV9 to TRBJ2-7, with a weak D call TRBD2 (5 bases). The CDR3 is made up of 14 amino acids. The germline gives CDR1 SGDLS, CDR2 YYNGEE. V dropped 0 bases and J dropped 1 base, with 8 bases sitting between them. CDR3 region: CASSVGLLSYEQYF. The CDR3 nucleotides are TGTGCCAGCAGCGTAGGACTATTATCCTACGAGCAGTACTTC. The variable domain in full, completed from reference TRBV9 and TRBJ2-7, reads DSGVTQTPKHLITATGQRVTLRCSPRSGDLSVYWYQQSLDQGLQFLIQYYNGEERAKGNILERFSAQQFPDLHSELNLSSLELGDSALYFCASSVGLLSYEQYFGPGTRLTVT.

This chain uses TRBV5-1 with TRBJ2-3; weak D call: TRBD2 (6 bases). The length of the CDR3 is 16 residues. Germline V gives CDR1 SGHRS, CDR2 YFSETQ. V was pared by 4 bases and J by 5 bases, with 20 bases between. CDR3 DNA: TGCGCCAGCAGCATTGCTAGCGCGACGGCGGGAGATACGCAGTATTTT. This codes for CASSIASATAGDTQYF.